Presented here are 19 T cell receptor beta chains from one specimen sequenced in a study of graft-versus-host responses after intestinal transplantation. Using immunoSEQ multiplex PCR, the repertoire was profiled, and TCRdb retains in-frame clones only, with some absent. The data hold about 9,100 clones, with about 28% observed a single time. Each mixed lymphocyte reaction held around 200,000 CFSE-labeled responders and around 200,000 irradiated violet-dye-labeled stimulators. The material sequenced was alloreactive CD8+ T cells from a mixed lymphocyte reaction culture, taken before intestinal transplant. Subset defined: CFSE-low proliferating T cells sorted from approximately six-day pre-transplant mixed lymphocyte reaction (GvH or HvG direction). The receptors originated from a human patient who received an intestinal transplant.

The genes are TRBV6-1 and TRBJ1-4, with D uncertain. The CDR3 covers 14 residues. The germline V gene has CDR1 MNHNS and CDR2 SASEGT. Trimming removed 6 bases at V and 0 bases at J, with 8 bases between. The CDR3 here is CASREDATNEKLFF. The CDR3 DNA sequence: TGTGCCAGCAGGGAGGATGCAACTAATGAAAAACTGTTTTTT.

V and J are TRBV6-5 and TRBJ2-3, with TRBD2 matching over 7 bases. V shed 10 bases and J 2 bases; nucleotides not matched to a gene: 3. Germline V gives CDR1 MNHEY, CDR2 SVGAGI. The CDR3 has 12 amino acids. CDR3 DNA sequence: TGTGCCATCCGGGAGGACACAGATACGCAGTATTTT. Its translation: CAIREDTDTQYF.

The chain combines TRBV7-2 with TRBJ2-7; weak D call: TRBD1 (6 bases). CDR1 is SGHTA, CDR2 FQGNSA, per germline. The CDR3 runs 15 residues. Trimming stripped 3 bases from V and 4 bases from J, with 16 bases between. The CDR3 region is CASSLSPGVIYEQYF. CDR3 nucleotides: TGTGCCAGCAGCTTGTCTCCAGGGGTTATATACGAGCAGTACTTC. The whole variable domain, remainder taken from reference TRBV7-2 and TRBJ2-7, is GAGVSQSPSNKVTEKGKDVELRCDPISGHTALYWYRQSLGQGLEFLIYFQGNSAPDKSGLPSDRFSAERTGGSVSTLTIQRTQQEDSAVYLCASSLSPGVIYEQYFGPGTRLTVT.

This chain joins TRBV4-1 and TRBJ2-7; TRBD1 matches at 8 bases. The CDR3 is made up of 14 amino acids. Trimming at V came to 1 base and at J to 4 bases, leaving 3 bases not matched to a gene. The germline gives CDR1 MGHRA, CDR2 YSYEKL. As DNA, the CDR3 is TGCGCCAGCAGCCAAGTTACAGGGGGTTACGAGCAGTACTTC. This sequence encodes CASSQVTGGYEQYF.

A few counts support this clone. V gene TRBV6-5 combines with J gene TRBJ1-6; 8 bases align to TRBD1. V lost 2 bases and J lost 6; bases outside the gene matches: 3. Germline loops: CDR1 MNHEY, CDR2 SVGAGI. CDR3 size: 15 residues. The CDR3 loop reads CASSYGTGGNSPLHF. CDR3 sequence (DNA): TGTGCCAGCAGTTACGGTACAGGGGGTAATTCACCCCTCCACTTT.

The genes are TRBV6-5 and TRBJ1-2; a possible D gene is TRBD1 (5 bases). Germline V CDR1 and CDR2: MNHEY, SVGAGI. This CDR3 region has 14 residues. Trimming took off 7 bases at V and 8 bases at J, with 20 bases between the two ends. The CDR3 sequence is CASKPGRVVEGYTF. CDR3 coding DNA: TGTGCCAGCAAGCCAGGGAGGGTGGTTGAGGGCTACACCTTC.

The chain employs TRBV6-5 and TRBJ1-3; D may be TRBD1 (6 bases). This CDR3 is 13 amino acids long. CDR1 and CDR2 from the germline V gene are MNHEY and SVGAGI. The V gene lost 10 bases and the J gene lost 3 bases, with 13 bases spanning the gap. CDR3 in amino acids: CATIGGVGNTIYF. The CDR3 DNA sequence: TGTGCCACCATAGGGGGGGTTGGAAACACCATATATTTT.

This clone was counted a few times. The genes are TRBV7-3 and TRBJ2-1; TRBD1 aligns across 9 bases. J gave up 8 bases and V 9 bases, and 14 bases lay outside the gene matches. Germline values: CDR1 SGHTA, CDR2 FQGTGA. This CDR3 contains 15 residues. CDR3 bases: TGTGCCAGAAGAGGGACAGGGAACCTTGGGCATGAGCAGTTCTTC. Amino acids: CARRGTGNLGHEQFF.

The chain recombines TRBV5-1 with TRBJ1-2; 7 bases agree with TRBD1. J was trimmed by 5 bases and V by 0 bases; bases with no gene match: 7. The germline gives CDR1 SGHRS, CDR2 YFSETQ. There are 15 residues in the CDR3. In nucleotides, the CDR3 is TGCGCCAGCAGCTTGGGGTGGGGACAGATATATGGCTACACCTTC. This codes for CASSLGWGQIYGYTF.

This chain uses TRBV18 with TRBJ2-5; tentative D call: TRBD1 (6 bases). The germline V gene has CDR1 KGHSH and CDR2 LQKENI. CDR3 length: 13 amino acids. V was pared by 6 bases and J by 1 base, with 9 bases between. In nucleotides, the CDR3 is TGTGCCAGCTCGCGACAGGTCCAAGAGACCCAGTACTTC. It is translated as CASSRQVQETQYF.

The chain carries TRBV13 and TRBJ2-1, with 8 nucleotides matching TRBD1. Per the germline V gene, CDR1 is PRHDT and CDR2 is FYEKMQ (reference sequence). The CDR3 sequence is 15 residues long. V shed 5 bases, J shed 8 bases, and the junction held 11 bases outside the gene matches. The CDR3 sequence is CASSPEGTGRDEQFF. CDR3 sequence (DNA): TGTGCCAGCAGCCCCGAAGGGACAGGCAGAGATGAGCAGTTCTTC.

Only a few counts were recorded for this clone. The chain recombines TRBV2 with TRBJ2-2; perhaps TRBD2 as D (5 bases). Germline CDR1 reads SNHLY; CDR2 reads FYNNEI. V lost 6 bases and J 4 bases, leaving 6 bases between the germline ends. The CDR3 has 12 residues. The CDR3 DNA reads as TGTGCCAGCAGGACTATCACCGGGGAGCTGTTTTTT. It codes for CASRTITGELFF.

This chain uses TRBV5-1 with TRBJ1-2; D is undetermined. This CDR3 comprises 13 residues. CDR1 and CDR2 (germline): SGHRS, YFSETQ. Trimming cost V 0 bases and J 2 bases, with 5 bases left between them. CDR3: CASSLAVNYGYTF. As DNA, the CDR3 is TGCGCCAGCAGCTTGGCGGTGAACTATGGCTACACCTTC.

The table lists this clone with a few counts. The genes are TRBV27 and TRBJ2-7, with D tentatively TRBD1 (5 bases). CDR3 length: 13 amino acids. The germline V and J ends were trimmed by 5 bases and 4 bases, with 12 bases remaining between them. Germline-derived CDR1 and CDR2 are MNHEY and SMNVEV (reference sequence). CDR3 in amino acids: CASSPGIVYEQYF. CDR3 nucleotides: TGTGCCAGCAGTCCAGGGATTGTGTACGAGCAGTACTTC.

This clone turned up a few times. The V call is TRBV18, the J call TRBJ1-4, with 8 bases lining up with TRBD1. CDR1 is KGHSH, CDR2 LQKENI, per germline. The CDR3 extends over 15 amino acids. Losses at the gene ends were 3 bases for V and 8 bases for J; bases not matched to a gene: 8. CDR3 region: CASSPTTGDEEKLFF. The CDR3 DNA is TGTGCCAGCTCACCCACGACAGGGGATGAGGAAAAACTGTTTTTT.

By share, this clone counts as medium-sized. The V call is TRBV27, the J call TRBJ2-7, with a possible D match to TRBD1 (6 bases). The CDR3 extends over 14 amino acids. CDR1 is MNHEY and CDR2 is SMNVEV in the germline V gene (reference sequence). The V gene lost 6 bases and the J gene lost 3 bases, with 15 bases spanning the gap. CDR3 amino acids: CASSSGTMGYEQYF. The CDR3 DNA reads TGTGCCAGCAGCTCCGGGACAATGGGCTACGAGCAGTACTTC.

This clone was seen a handful of times. The chain recombines TRBV5-6 with TRBJ1-2; a weak D match, TRBD1 (5 bases). V lost 3 bases to trimming and J lost 11 bases, with 17 bases between them. The V gene's germline CDR1 is SGHDT and CDR2 YYEEEE. The CDR3 runs to 13 residues. The CDR3, as DNA: TGTGCCAGCAGCTCGGGGGAGGGTCCGGAGTACACCTTC. Protein product: CASSSGEGPEYTF.

The sample holds a few counts of this clone. This rearrangement joins TRBV5-5 to TRBJ2-7; weak D call: TRBD1 (6 bases). CDR1 and CDR2 from the germline V gene are SGHKS and YYEKEE (reference sequence). The germline V and J ends were trimmed by 0 bases and 6 bases, with 22 bases remaining between them. This CDR3 region has 17 residues. The CDR3 bases are TGTGCCAGCAGCTTGGCCCTCGCCGGGACAACAGTCTCCGAGCAGTACTTC. It codes for CASSLALAGTTVSEQYF.

DNA of the CDR3: TGTGCCAGCAGCTCCGAGGGCCTCGAGCAGTACTTC. Translating gives CASSSEGLEQYF. The V and J genes are TRBV5-4 and TRBJ2-7, with a possible D match to TRBD2 (5 bases). The V gene lost 3 bases and the J gene lost 6 bases, with 10 bases spanning the gap. Germline V gene sequence: CDR1 SGHNT, CDR2 YYREEE (reference sequence). CDR3 length: 12 amino acids. Looking up the rest from reference TRBV5-4 and TRBJ2-7 gives the full variable domain: ETGVTQSPTHLIKTRGQQVTLRCSSQSGHNTVSWYQQALGQGPQFIFQYYREEENGRGNFPPRFSGLQFPNYSSELNVNALELDDSALYLCASSSEGLEQYFGPGTRLTVT.